These T cell receptor beta chains were read from a single sample in a study of blood T cell repertoires in COVID-19. Using immunoSEQ multiplex PCR, the repertoire was profiled, and TCRdb retains in-frame clones only, with some absent. The sample carries around 500,000 clones, 75% to 90% recorded once. Sequencing input: PBMCs or T cells enriched from blood (not recorded which). The receptors come from a woman in her fifties or sixties who had recovered from COVID-19. The CDR3 runs from the conserved cysteine through the conserved F or W. Each record gives: J gene, V gene, CDR3 length, clone size, D gene, CDR3 protein, CDR3 DNA. The D gene is left open where the match is weak. Some rows mark clone size as missing; the rest say once, few, many or name a class of expanded clone.

j_gene: TRBJ1-3
v_gene: TRBV6-5
len: 15
abundance: once
d_gene: .
CDR3aa: CASFRTGSSGNTIYF
CDR3nt: TGTGCCAGTTTTCGTACAGGGTCCTCTGGAAACACCATATATTTT

j_gene: TRBJ1-3
v_gene: TRBV11-2
len: 17
abundance: .
d_gene: .
CDR3aa: CASSPRDKLGSGNTIYF
CDR3nt: TGTGCCAGCAGCCCCCGGGACAAGTTGGGCTCTGGAAACACCATATATTTT

j_gene: TRBJ1-4
v_gene: TRBV7-2
len: 16
abundance: .
d_gene: TRBD1
CDR3aa: CASSLTPGTGGGKLFF
CDR3nt: TGTGCCAGCAGCCTTACCCCCGGGACAGGGGGGGGAAAACTGTTTTTT

j_gene: TRBJ1-2
v_gene: TRBV6-5
len: 16
abundance: .
d_gene: .
CDR3aa: CASSYSGILANYGYTF
CDR3nt: TGTGCCAGCAGTTACTCCGGGATACTAGCTAACTATGGCTACACCTTC

j_gene: TRBJ2-5
v_gene: TRBV5-1
len: 15
abundance: .
d_gene: .
CDR3aa: CASSLLGGAGGDQYF
CDR3nt: TGCGCCAGCAGCTTGTTAGGCGGGGCCGGGGGAGACCAGTACTTC

j_gene: TRBJ1-2
v_gene: TRBV29-1
len: 13
abundance: .
d_gene: .
CDR3aa: CSVESGQGEGYTF
CDR3nt: TGCAGCGTTGAATCGGGACAAGGGGAAGGCTACACCTTC

j_gene: TRBJ2-5
v_gene: TRBV7-2
len: 19
abundance: .
d_gene: TRBD2
CDR3aa: CASSLVSGLAGGLRETQYF
CDR3nt: TGTGCCAGCAGCTTAGTATCGGGACTAGCGGGGGGGCTTAGGGAGACCCAGTACTTC

j_gene: TRBJ1-1
v_gene: TRBV5-4
len: 15
abundance: .
d_gene: TRBD1
CDR3aa: CASSLGKGTVGEAFF
CDR3nt: TGTGCCAGCAGCTTGGGAAAGGGGACAGTGGGTGAAGCTTTCTTT

j_gene: TRBJ1-1
v_gene: TRBV3-1/TRBV3-2
len: 14
abundance: .
d_gene: .
CDR3aa: CASSQRTENTEAFF
CDR3nt: TGTGCCAGCAGCCAAAGGACAGAGAACACTGAAGCTTTCTTT

j_gene: TRBJ2-5
v_gene: TRBV10-1
len: 14
abundance: once
d_gene: .
CDR3aa: CASSRQGSRETQYF
CDR3nt: TGCGCCAGCAGTCGGCAGGGAAGTAGGGAGACCCAGTACTTC

j_gene: TRBJ1-5
v_gene: TRBV12-3/TRBV12-4
len: 13
abundance: few
d_gene: .
CDR3aa: CASTLGPSQPQHF
CDR3nt: TGTGCCAGCACCCTGGGGCCCAGTCAGCCCCAGCATTTT

j_gene: TRBJ2-2
v_gene: TRBV24-1
len: 18
abundance: .
d_gene: TRBD2
CDR3aa: CATSETSGGLGRPGELFF
CDR3nt: TGTGCCACCAGTGAGACTAGCGGGGGCCTGGGAAGGCCCGGGGAGCTGTTTTTT

j_gene: TRBJ2-1
v_gene: TRBV2
len: 12
abundance: .
d_gene: TRBD2
CDR3aa: CASSGPGGEQFF
CDR3nt: TGTGCCAGCAGTGGGCCGGGGGGTGAGCAGTTCTTC

j_gene: TRBJ1-1
v_gene: TRBV2
len: 11
abundance: .
d_gene: .
CDR3aa: CASSPITEAFF
CDR3nt: TGTGCCAGCAGTCCTATCACTGAAGCTTTCTTT

j_gene: TRBJ2-2
v_gene: TRBV24-1
len: 17
abundance: once
d_gene: .
CDR3aa: CATSLGGSSGDTGELFF
CDR3nt: TGTGCCACCAGCCTCGGGGGCTCCAGCGGGGACACCGGGGAGCTGTTTTTT

j_gene: TRBJ1-1
v_gene: TRBV11-2
len: 15
abundance: .
d_gene: TRBD1
CDR3aa: CASSSRTGANTEAFF
CDR3nt: TGTGCCAGCAGCTCACGGACAGGGGCGAACACTGAAGCTTTCTTT

j_gene: TRBJ2-3
v_gene: TRBV5-1
len: 17
abundance: .
d_gene: TRBD2
CDR3aa: CASSGGLAGGLTDTQYF
CDR3nt: TGCGCCAGCAGTGGAGGACTAGCGGGGGGTCTCACAGATACGCAGTATTTT

j_gene: TRBJ1-2
v_gene: TRBV10-2
len: 16
abundance: .
d_gene: TRBD1
CDR3aa: CASSVRDREAAEGYTF
CDR3nt: TGCGCCAGCAGTGTCCGGGACAGGGAGGCTGCAGAGGGCTACACCTTC

j_gene: TRBJ1-6
v_gene: TRBV6-1
len: 16
abundance: .
d_gene: .
CDR3aa: CASSELYSSYNSPLHF
CDR3nt: TGTGCCAGCAGTGAGTTATATAGCTCCTATAATTCACCCCTCCACTTT

j_gene: TRBJ2-1
v_gene: TRBV5-1
len: 16
abundance: .
d_gene: TRBD2
CDR3aa: CASSLAGGGPYNEQFF
CDR3nt: TGCGCCAGCAGCTTGGCCGGGGGGGGCCCCTACAATGAGCAGTTCTTC

j_gene: TRBJ1-6
v_gene: TRBV27
len: 16
abundance: .
d_gene: .
CDR3aa: CASSTAGGQGNSPLHF
CDR3nt: TGTGCCAGCAGTACCGCAGGAGGGCAGGGTAATTCACCCCTCCACTTT

j_gene: TRBJ1-6
v_gene: TRBV27
len: 15
abundance: many
d_gene: TRBD1
CDR3aa: CASSFQDRGNSPLHF
CDR3nt: TGTGCCAGCAGTTTTCAGGACAGGGGAAATTCACCCCTCCACTTT

j_gene: TRBJ1-1
v_gene: TRBV5-4
len: 15
abundance: .
d_gene: TRBD1
CDR3aa: CASSLGAGGNTEAFF
CDR3nt: TGTGCCAGCAGCTTGGGGGCAGGGGGGAACACTGAAGCTTTCTTT

j_gene: TRBJ1-3
v_gene: TRBV19
len: 16
abundance: .
d_gene: TRBD1
CDR3aa: CASSVNRGNSGNTIYF
CDR3nt: TGTGCCAGTAGTGTCAACAGGGGGAACTCTGGAAACACCATATATTTT